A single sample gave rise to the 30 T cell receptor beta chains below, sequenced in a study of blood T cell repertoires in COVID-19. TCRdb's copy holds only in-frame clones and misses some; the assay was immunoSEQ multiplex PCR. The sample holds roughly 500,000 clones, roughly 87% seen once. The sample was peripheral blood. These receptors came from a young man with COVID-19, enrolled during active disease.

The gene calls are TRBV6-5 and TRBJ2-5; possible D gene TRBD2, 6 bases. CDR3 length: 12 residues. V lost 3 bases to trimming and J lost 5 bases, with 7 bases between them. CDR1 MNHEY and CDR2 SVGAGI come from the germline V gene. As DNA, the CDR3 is TGTGCCAGCAGTTATGCGGGGGAGACCCAGTACTTC. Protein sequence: CASSYAGETQYF.

CDR3 nucleotide sequence: TGTGCCATTAGGGAGAGCGGGGGGAACACCGGGGAGCTGTTTTTT. It codes for CAIRESGGNTGELFF. The rearrangement uses TRBV10-3 and TRBJ2-2, with 8 bases matching TRBD2. The V gene's germline CDR1 is ENHRY and CDR2 SYGVKD. The ends lost 9 bases at V and 1 base at J; junction bases unmatched: 7. The CDR3 contains 15 residues.

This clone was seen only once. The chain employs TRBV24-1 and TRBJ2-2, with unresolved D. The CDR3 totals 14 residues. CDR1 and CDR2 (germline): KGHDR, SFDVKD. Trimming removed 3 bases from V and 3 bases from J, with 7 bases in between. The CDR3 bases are TGTGCCACCAGTGATGACACTCACACCGGGGAGCTGTTTTTT. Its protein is CATSDDTHTGELFF.

This CDR3 is CATRPGQVVADTQYF. CDR3 bases: TGTGCCACGCGTCCGGGACAGGTGGTCGCAGATACGCAGTATTTT. The chain joins TRBV10-3 to TRBJ2-3; 8 positions agree with TRBD1. Germline assignment: CDR1 ENHRY and CDR2 SYGVKD. The V and J ends lost 10 bases and 4 bases, in that order; junction bases with no gene match: 13. This CDR3 has 15 amino acids.

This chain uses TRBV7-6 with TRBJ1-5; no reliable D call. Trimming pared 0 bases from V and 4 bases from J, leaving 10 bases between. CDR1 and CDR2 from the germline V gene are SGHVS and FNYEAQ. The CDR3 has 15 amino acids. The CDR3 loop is CASSLAPGLNQPQHF. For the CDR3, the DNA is TGTGCCAGCAGCTTAGCTCCCGGGTTAAATCAGCCCCAGCATTTT. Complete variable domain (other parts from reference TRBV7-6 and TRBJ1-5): GAGVSQSPRYKVTKRGQDVALRCDPISGHVSLYWYRQALGQGPEFLTYFNYEAQQDKSGLPNDRFSAERPEGSISTLTIQRTEQRDSAMYRCASSLAPGLNQPQHFGDGTRLSIL.

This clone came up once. The CDR3 nucleotides read TGTGCCAGCAGCGTAGAGGCTAGCGGGGGGGATACGCAGTATTTT. Translated, it gives CASSVEASGGDTQYF. The J gene is TRBJ2-3, the V gene TRBV9, with TRBD2 matching 11 bases. In germline, CDR1 is SGDLS, CDR2 YYNGEE. The CDR3 has 15 amino acids. The V segment lost 0 bases and the J segment 6 bases; nucleotides outside the gene matches: 3.

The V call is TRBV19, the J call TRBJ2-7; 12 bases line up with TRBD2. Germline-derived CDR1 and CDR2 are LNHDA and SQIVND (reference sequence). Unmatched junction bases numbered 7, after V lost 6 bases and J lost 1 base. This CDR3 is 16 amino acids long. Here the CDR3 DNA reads TGTGCCAGTAGGCCGACCGGACTAGCGGGGTCCTACGAGCAGTACTTC. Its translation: CASRPTGLAGSYEQYF.

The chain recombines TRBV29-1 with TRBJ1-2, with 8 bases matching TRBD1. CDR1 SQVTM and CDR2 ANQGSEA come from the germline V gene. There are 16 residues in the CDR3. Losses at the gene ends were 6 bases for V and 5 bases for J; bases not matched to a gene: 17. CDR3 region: CSVESGTGTVGYGYTF. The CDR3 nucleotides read TGCAGCGTAGAAAGTGGGACAGGTACGGTGGGTTATGGCTACACCTTC.

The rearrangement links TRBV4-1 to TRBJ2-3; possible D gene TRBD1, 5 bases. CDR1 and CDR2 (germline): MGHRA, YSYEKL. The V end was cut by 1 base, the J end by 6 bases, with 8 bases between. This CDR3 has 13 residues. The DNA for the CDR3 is TGCGCCAGCAGCCAAGGCCGACAGGATACGCAGTATTTT. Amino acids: CASSQGRQDTQYF.

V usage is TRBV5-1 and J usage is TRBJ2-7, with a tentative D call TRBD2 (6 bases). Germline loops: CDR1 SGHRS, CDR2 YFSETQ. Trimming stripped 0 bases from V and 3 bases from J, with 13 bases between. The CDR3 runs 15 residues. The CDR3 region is CASSLGGTGDYEQYF. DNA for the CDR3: TGCGCCAGCAGCTTGGGGGGGACTGGTGACTACGAGCAGTACTTC.

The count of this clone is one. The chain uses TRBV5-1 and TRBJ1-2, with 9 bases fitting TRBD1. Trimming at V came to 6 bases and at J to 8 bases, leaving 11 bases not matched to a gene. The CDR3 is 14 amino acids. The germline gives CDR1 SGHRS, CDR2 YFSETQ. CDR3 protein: CASKEPGQGLGYTF. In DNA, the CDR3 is TGCGCCAGCAAGGAACCGGGACAGGGCCTGGGCTACACCTTC.

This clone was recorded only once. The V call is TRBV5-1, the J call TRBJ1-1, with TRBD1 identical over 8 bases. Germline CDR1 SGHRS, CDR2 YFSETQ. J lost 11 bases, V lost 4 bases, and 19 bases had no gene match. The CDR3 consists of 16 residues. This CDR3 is CASSGGDRGGEFGAFF. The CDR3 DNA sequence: TGCGCCAGCAGCGGCGGAGACAGGGGCGGGGAATTTGGTGCTTTCTTT.

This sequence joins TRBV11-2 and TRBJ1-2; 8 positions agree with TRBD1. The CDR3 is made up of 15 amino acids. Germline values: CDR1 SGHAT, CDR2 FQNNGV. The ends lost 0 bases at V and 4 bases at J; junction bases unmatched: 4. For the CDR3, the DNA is TGTGCCAGCAGCTTAGACAGGGGGCGAGGCTATGGCTACACCTTC. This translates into CASSLDRGRGYGYTF.

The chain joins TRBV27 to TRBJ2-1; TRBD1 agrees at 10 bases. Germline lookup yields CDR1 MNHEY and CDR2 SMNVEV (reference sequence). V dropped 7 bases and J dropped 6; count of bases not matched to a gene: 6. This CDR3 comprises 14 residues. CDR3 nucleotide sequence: TGTGCCAGCAAACCGGGACAGGGGTTCAATGAGCAGTTCTTC. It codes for CASKPGQGFNEQFF.

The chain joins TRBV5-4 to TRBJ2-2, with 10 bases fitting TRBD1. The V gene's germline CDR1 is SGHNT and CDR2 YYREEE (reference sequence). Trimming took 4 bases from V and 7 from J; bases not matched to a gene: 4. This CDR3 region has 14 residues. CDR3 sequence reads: CASSVTGGNGELFF. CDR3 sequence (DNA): TGTGCCAGCAGCGTGACAGGGGGCAACGGGGAGCTGTTTTTT.

The CDR3 here is CASSQDRLAGGTDTQYF. The CDR3 DNA sequence: TGTGCCAGCAGCCAAGATCGATTAGCGGGGGGCACAGATACGCAGTATTTT. The chain recombines TRBV14 with TRBJ2-3; 9 bases are a match to TRBD2. The CDR3 contains 17 residues. Germline loops: CDR1 SGHDN, CDR2 FVKESK. V trimming: 0 bases; J trimming: 1 base; junction bases outside the gene matches: 5.

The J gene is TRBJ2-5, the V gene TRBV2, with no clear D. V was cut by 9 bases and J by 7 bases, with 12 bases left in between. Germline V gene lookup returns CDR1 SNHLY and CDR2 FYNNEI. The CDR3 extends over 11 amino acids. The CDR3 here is CARGLIGTQYF. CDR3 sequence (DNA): TGTGCCAGGGGCCTTATTGGGACCCAGTACTTC.

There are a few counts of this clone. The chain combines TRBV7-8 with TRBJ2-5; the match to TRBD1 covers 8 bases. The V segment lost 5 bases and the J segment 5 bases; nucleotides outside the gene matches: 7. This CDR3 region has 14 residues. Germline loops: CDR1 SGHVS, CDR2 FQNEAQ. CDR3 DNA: TGTGCCAGCAGCCGCGGACAGGGCACGGAGACCCAGTACTTC. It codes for CASSRGQGTETQYF.

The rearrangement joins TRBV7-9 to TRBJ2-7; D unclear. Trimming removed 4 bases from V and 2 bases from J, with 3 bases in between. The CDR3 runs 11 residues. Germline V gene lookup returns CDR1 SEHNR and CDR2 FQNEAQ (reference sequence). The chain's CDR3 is CASSYTYEQYF. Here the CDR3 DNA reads TGTGCCAGCAGCTACACCTACGAGCAGTACTTC.

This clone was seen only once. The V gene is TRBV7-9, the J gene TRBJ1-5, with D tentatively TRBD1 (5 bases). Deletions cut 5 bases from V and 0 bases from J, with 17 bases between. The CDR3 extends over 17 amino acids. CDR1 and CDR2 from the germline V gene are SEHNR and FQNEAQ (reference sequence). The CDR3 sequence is CASSGETPGLSNQPQHF. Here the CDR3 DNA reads TGTGCCAGCAGCGGAGAGACGCCAGGGCTTAGCAATCAGCCCCAGCATTTT.

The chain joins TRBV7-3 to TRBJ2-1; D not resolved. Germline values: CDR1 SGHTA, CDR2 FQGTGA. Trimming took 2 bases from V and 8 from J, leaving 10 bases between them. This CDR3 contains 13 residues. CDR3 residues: CASSLQNQDEQFF. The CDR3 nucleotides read TGTGCCAGCAGCTTACAAAATCAGGATGAGCAGTTCTTC.

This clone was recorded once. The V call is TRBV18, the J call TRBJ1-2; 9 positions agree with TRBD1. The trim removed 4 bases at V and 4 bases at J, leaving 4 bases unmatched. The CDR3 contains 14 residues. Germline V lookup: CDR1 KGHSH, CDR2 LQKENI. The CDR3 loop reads CASSLGQGPYGYTF. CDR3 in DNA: TGTGCCAGCTCACTTGGACAGGGGCCCTATGGCTACACCTTC.

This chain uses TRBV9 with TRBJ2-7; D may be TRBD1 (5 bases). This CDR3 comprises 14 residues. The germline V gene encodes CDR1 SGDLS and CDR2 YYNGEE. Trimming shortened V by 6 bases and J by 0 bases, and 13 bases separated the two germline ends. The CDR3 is CASTPTELSYEQYF. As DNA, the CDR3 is TGTGCCAGCACCCCGACAGAACTCTCCTACGAGCAGTACTTC.

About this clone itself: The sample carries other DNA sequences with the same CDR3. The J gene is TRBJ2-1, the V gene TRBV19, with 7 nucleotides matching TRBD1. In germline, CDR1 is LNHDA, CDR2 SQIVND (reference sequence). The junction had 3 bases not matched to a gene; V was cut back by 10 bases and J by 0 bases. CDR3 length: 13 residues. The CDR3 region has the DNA TGTGCCACCAGGGACAGCTCCTACAATGAGCAGTTCTTC. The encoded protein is CATRDSSYNEQFF.

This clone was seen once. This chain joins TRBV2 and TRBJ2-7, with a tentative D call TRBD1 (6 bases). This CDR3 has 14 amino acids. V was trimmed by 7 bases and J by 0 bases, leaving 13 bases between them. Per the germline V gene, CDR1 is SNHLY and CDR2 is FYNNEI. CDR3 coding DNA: TGTGCCAGCAACCAGGGGCTACACTCCTACGAGCAGTACTTC. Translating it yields CASNQGLHSYEQYF.

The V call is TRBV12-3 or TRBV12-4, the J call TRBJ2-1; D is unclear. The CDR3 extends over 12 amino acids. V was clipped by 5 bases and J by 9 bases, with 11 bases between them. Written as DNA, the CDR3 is TGTGCCAGCAGTCCCCCGACGGGTGAGCAGTTCTTC. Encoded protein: CASSPPTGEQFF.

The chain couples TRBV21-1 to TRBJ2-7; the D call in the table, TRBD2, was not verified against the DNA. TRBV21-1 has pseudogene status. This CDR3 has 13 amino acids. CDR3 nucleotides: TGTGCCAGCAGCCTGAGGATCCCCTACGAGCAGTACTTC. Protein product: CASSLRIPYEQYF.

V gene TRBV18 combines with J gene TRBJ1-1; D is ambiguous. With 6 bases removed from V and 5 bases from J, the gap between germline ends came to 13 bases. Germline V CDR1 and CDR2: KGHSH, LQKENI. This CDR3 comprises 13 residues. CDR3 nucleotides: TGTGCCAGCTCGTATGCGGCGCGGACTGAAGCTTTCTTT. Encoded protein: CASSYAARTEAFF.

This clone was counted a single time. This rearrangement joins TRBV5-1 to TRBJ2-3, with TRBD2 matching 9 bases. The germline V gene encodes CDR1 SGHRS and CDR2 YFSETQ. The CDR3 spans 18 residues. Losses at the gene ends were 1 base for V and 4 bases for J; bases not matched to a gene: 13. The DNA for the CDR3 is TGCGCCAGCAGCTTGCCCGGCGCGAGCGGGGGGCGGGCAGATACGCAGTATTTT. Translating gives CASSLPGASGGRADTQYF.

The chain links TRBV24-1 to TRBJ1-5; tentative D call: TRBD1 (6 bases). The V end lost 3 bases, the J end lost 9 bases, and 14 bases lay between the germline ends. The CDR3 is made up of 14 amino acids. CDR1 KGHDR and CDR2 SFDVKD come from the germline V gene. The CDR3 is CATSDRRGGRPQHF. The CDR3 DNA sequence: TGTGCCACCAGTGATCGCCGGGGGGGGCGGCCCCAGCATTTT.